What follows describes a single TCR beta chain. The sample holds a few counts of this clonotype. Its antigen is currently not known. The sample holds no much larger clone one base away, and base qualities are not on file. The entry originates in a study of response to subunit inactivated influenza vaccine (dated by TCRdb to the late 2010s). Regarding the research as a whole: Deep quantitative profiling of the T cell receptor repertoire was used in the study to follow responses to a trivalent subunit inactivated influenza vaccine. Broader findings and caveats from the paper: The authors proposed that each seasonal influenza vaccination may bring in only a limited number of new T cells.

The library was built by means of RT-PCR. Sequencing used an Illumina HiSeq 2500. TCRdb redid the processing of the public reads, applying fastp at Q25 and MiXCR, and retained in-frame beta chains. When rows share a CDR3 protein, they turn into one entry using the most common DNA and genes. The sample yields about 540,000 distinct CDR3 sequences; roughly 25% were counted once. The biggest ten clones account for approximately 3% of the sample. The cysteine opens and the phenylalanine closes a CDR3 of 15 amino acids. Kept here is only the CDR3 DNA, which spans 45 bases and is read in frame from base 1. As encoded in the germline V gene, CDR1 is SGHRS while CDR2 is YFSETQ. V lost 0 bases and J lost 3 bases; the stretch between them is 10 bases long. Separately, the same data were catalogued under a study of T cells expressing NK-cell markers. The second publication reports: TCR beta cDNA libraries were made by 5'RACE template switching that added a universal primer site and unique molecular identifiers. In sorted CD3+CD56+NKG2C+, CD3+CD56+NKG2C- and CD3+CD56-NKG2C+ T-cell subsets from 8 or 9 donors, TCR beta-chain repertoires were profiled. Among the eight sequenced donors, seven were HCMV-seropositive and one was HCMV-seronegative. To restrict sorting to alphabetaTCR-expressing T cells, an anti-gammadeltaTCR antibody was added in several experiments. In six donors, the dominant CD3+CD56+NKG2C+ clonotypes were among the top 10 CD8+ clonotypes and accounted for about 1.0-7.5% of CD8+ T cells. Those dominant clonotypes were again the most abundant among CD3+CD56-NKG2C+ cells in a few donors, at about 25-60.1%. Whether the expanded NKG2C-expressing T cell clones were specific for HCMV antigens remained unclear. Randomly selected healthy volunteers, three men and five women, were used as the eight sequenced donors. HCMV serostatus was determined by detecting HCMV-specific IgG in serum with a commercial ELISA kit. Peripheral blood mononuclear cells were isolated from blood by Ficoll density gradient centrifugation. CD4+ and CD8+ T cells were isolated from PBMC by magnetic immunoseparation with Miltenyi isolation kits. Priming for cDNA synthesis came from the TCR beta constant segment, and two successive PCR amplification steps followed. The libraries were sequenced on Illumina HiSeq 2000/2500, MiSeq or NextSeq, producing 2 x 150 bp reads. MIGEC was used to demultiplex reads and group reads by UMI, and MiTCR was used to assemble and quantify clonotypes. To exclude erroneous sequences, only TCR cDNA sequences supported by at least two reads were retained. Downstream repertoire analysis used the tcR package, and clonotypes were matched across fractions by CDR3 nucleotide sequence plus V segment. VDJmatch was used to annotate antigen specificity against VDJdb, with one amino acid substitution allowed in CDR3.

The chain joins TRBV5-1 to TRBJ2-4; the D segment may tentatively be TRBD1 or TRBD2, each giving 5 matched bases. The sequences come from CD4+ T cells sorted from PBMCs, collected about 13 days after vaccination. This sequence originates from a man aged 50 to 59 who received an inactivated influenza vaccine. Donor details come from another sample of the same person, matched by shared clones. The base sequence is TGCGCCAGCAGCTTGGGAGGGGCGAACAAAAACATTCAGTACTTC. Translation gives CASSLGGANKNIQYF.